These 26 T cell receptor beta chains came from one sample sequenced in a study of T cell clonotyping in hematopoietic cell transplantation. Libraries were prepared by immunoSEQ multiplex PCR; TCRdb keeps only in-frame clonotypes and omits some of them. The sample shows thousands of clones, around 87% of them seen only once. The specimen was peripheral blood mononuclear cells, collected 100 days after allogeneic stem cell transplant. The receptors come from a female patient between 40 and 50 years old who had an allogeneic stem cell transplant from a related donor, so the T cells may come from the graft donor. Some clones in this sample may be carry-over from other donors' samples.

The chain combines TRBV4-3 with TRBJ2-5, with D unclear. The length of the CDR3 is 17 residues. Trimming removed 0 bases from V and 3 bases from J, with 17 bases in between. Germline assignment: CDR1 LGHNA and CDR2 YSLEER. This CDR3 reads CASSQDLGTSGKETQYF. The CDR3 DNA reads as TGCGCCAGCAGCCAAGATTTAGGAACTTCTGGGAAAGAGACCCAGTACTTC.

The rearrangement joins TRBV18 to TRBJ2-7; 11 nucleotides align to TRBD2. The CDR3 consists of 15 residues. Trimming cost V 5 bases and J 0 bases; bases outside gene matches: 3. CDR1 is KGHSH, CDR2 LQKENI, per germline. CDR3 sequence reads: CASSNGLAGSYEQYF. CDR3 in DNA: TGTGCCAGCTCAAACGGACTAGCGGGCTCCTACGAGCAGTACTTC.

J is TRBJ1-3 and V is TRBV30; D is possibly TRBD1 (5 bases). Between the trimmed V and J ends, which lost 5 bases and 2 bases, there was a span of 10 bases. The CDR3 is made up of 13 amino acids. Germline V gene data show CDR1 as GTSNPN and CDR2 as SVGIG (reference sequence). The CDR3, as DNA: TGTGCCTGGGCACGGGGGACTGGAAACACCATATATTTT. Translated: CAWARGTGNTIYF.

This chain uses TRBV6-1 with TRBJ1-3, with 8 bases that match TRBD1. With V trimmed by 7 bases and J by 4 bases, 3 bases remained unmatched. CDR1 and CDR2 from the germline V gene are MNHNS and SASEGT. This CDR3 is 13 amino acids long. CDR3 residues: CASTGDRGNTIYF. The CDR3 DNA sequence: TGTGCCAGCACCGGGGACAGGGGAAACACCATATATTTT.

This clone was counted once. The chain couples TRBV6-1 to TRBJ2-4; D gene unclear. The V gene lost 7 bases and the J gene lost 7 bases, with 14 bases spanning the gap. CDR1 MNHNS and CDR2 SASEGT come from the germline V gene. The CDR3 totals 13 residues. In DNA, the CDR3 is TGTGCCAGCAATTCACAACCGCCCAACATTCAGTACTTC. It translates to CASNSQPPNIQYF.

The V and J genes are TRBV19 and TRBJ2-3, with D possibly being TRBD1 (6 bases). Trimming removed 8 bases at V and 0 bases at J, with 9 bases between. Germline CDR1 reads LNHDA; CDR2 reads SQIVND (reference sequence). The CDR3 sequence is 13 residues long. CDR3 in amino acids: CASGQWSTDTQYF. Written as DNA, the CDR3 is TGTGCCAGTGGACAGTGGAGCACAGATACGCAGTATTTT.

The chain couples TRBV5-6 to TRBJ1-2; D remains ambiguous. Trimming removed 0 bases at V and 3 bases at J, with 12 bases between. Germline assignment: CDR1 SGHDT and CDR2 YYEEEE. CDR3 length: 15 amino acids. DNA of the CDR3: TGTGCCAGCAGCTTGGGGTGGTCTACCGACTATGGCTACACCTTC. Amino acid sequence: CASSLGWSTDYGYTF.

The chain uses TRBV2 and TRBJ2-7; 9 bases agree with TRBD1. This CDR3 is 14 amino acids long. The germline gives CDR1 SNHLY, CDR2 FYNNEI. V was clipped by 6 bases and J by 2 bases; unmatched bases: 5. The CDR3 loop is CASRDDRGTYEQYF. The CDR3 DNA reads TGTGCCAGCAGAGACGACAGGGGGACCTACGAGCAGTACTTC.

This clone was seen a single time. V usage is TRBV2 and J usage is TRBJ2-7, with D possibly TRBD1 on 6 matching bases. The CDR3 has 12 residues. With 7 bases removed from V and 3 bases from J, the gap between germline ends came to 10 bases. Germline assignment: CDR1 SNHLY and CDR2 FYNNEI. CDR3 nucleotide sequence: TGTGCCAGCATGTCCAGGGGCTACGAGCAGTACTTC. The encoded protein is CASMSRGYEQYF.

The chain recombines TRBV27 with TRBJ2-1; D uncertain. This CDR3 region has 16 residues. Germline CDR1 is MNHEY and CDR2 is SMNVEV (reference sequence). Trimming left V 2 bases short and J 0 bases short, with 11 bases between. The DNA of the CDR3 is TGTGCCAGCAGTTTACAGCGAGTCCTCTCCTACAATGAGCAGTTCTTC. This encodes CASSLQRVLSYNEQFF.

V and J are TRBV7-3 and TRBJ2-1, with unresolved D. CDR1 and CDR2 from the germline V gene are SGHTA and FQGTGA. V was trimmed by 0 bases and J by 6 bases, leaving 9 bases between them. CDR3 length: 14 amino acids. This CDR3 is CASSLTPKANEQFF. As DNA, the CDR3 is TGTGCCAGCAGCTTAACACCCAAGGCCAATGAGCAGTTCTTC.

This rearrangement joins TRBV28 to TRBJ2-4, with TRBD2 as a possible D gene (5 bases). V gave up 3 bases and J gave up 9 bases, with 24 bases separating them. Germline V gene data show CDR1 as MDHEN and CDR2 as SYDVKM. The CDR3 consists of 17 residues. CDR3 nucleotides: TGTGCCAGCAGTTTGAGGGTGAGGCTCGGTTCGATCGGCATTCAGTACTTC. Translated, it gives CASSLRVRLGSIGIQYF.

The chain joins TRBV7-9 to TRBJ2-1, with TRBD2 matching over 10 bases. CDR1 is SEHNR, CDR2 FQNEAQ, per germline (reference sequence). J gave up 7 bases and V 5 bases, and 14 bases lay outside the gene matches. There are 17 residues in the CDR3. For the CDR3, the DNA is TGTGCCAGCAGCCTGGGACTAGCGACCGAATTTTTAAATGAGCAGTTCTTC. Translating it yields CASSLGLATEFLNEQFF. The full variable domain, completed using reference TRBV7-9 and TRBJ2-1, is DTGVSQNPRHKITKRGQNVTFRCDPISEHNRLYWYRQTLGQGPEFLTYFQNEAQLEKSRLLSDRFSAERPKGSFSTLEIQRTEQGDSAMYLCASSLGLATEFLNEQFFGPGTRLTVL.

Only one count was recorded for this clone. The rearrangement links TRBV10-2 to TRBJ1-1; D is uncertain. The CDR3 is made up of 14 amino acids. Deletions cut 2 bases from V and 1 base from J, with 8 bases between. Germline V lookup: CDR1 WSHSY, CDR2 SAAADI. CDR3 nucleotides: TGCGCCAGCAGTGAGGCAGCCGGGAACACTGAAGCTTTCTTT. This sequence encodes CASSEAAGNTEAFF.

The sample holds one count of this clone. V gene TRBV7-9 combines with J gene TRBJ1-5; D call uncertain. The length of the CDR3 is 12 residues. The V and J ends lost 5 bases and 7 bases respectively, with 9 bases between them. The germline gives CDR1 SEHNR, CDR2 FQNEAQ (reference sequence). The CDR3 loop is CASSHDEQPQHF. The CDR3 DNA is TGTGCCAGCAGCCACGACGAACAGCCCCAGCATTTT. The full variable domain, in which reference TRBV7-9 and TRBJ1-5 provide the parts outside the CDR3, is DTGVSQNPRHKITKRGQNVTFRCDPISEHNRLYWYRQTLGQGPEFLTYFQNEAQLEKSRLLSDRFSAERPKGSFSTLEIQRTEQGDSAMYLCASSHDEQPQHFGDGTRLSIL.

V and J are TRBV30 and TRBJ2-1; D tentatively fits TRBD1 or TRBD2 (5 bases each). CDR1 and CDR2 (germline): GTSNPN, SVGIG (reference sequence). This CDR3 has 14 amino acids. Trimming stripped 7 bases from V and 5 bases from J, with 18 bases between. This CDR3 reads CASIPGTADNEQFF. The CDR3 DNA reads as TGTGCCTCAATACCCGGGACGGCTGACAATGAGCAGTTCTTC. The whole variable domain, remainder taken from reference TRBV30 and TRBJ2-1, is SQTIHQWPATLVQPVGSPLSLECTVEGTSNPNLYWYRQAAGRGLQLLFYSVGIGQISSEVPQNLSASRPQDRQFILSSKKLLLSDSGFYLCASIPGTADNEQFFGPGTRLTVL.

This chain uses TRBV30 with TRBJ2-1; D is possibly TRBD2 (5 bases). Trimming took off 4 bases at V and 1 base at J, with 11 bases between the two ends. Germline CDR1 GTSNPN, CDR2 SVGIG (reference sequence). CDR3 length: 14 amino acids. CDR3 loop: CAWKKSGSYNEQFF. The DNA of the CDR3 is TGTGCCTGGAAGAAGAGCGGTTCCTACAATGAGCAGTTCTTC.

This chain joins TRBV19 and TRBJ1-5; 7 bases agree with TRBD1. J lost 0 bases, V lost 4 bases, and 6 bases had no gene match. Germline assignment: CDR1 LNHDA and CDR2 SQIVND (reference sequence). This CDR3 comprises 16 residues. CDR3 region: CASSRNRGNSNQPQHF. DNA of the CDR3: TGTGCCAGTAGTAGGAACAGGGGAAATAGCAATCAGCCCCAGCATTTT.

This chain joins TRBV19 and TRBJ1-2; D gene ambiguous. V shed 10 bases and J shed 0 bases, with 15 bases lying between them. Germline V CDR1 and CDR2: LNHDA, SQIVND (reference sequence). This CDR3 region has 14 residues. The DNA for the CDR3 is TGTGCCACCCTAGCGGCGGGTTCTAACTATGGCTACACCTTC. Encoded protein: CATLAAGSNYGYTF.

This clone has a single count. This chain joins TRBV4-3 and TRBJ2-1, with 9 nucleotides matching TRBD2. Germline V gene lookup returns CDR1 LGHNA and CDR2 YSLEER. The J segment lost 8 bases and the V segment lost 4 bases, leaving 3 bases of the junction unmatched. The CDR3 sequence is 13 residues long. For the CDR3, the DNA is TGCGCCAGCAGCCGAGCGGGAGGAGATGAGCAGTTCTTC. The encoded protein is CASSRAGGDEQFF.

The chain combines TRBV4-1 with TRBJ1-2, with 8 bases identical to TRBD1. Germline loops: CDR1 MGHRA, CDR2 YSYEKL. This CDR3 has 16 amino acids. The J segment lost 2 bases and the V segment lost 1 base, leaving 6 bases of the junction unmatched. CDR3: CASSQAGTGSNYGYTF. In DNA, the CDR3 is TGCGCCAGCAGCCAAGCCGGGACAGGCTCAAACTATGGCTACACCTTC.

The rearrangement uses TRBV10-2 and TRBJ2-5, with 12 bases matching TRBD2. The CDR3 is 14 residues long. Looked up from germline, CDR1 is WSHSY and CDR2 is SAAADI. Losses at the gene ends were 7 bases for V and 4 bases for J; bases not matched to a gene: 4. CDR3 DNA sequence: TGCGCCAGCACACTACTAGCGGGAGGAGAGACCCAGTACTTC. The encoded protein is CASTLLAGGETQYF.

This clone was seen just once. The CDR3 is CASRVSGRAGDTQYF. The CDR3 region has the DNA TGTGCCAGCAGAGTTAGCGGGAGGGCGGGAGATACGCAGTATTTT. This rearrangement joins TRBV6-6 to TRBJ2-3; 11 bases match TRBD2. In germline, CDR1 is MNHNY, CDR2 SVGAGI (reference sequence). V lost 6 bases and J lost 5; bases outside the gene matches: 7. The CDR3 has 15 residues.

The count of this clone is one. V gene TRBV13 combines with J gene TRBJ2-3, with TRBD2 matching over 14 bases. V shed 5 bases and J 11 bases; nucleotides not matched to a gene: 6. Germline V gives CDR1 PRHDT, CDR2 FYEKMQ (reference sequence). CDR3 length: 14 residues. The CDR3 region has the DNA TGTGCCAGCAGCACAGGGACTAGCGGGAGAATGCAGTATTTT. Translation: CASSTGTSGRMQYF.

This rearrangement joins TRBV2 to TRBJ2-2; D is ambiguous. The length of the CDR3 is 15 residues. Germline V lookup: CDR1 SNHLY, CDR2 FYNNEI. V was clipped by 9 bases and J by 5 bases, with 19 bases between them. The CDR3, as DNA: TGTGCCAGTCGTGAATCGGACCTTTTAACCGGGGAGCTGTTTTTT. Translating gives CASRESDLLTGELFF.

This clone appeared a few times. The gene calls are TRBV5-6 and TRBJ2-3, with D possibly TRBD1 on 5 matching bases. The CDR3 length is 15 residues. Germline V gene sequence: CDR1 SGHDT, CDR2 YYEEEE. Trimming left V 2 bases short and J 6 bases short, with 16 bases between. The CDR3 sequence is CASSLGVQRPDTQYF. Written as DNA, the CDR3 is TGTGCCAGCAGCTTAGGGGTACAGAGACCCGATACGCAGTATTTT.